Given below is one TCR beta chain in context. In germline, CDR1 is SGDLS, CDR2 YYNGEE. The V end lost 2 bases, the J end lost 4 bases, and 18 bases lay between the germline ends. This CDR3 has 17 residues. This sample is part of a study of blood T cell repertoires in COVID-19. Data came from immunoSEQ multiplex PCR; TCRdb stores just in-frame clones and leaves some out. The data show about 210,000 clones, roughly 90% seen once. Input material: peripheral blood. The rearrangement joins TRBV9 to TRBJ2-2, with D perhaps TRBD2 (6 bases). This clonotype was sampled from a man aged 70-80 years with acute or convalescent COVID-19. CDR3 bases: TGTGCCAGCAGCGTCGCCCTGGCGGGATACCTCACCGGGGAGCTGTTTTTT. Amino acid sequence: CASSVALAGYLTGELFF.